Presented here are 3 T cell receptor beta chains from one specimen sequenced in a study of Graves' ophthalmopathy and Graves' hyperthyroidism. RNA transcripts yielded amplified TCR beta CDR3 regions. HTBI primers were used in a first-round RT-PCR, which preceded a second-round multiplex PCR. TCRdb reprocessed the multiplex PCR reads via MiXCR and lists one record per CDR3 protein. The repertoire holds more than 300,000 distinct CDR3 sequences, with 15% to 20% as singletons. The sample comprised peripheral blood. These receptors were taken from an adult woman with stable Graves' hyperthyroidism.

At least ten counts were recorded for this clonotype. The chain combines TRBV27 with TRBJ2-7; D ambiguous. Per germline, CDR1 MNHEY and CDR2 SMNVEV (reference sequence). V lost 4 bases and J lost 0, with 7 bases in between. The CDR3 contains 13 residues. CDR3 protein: CASSSWSSYEQYF. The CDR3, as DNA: TGTGCCAGCAGTTCGTGGAGCTCCTACGAGCAGTACTTC.

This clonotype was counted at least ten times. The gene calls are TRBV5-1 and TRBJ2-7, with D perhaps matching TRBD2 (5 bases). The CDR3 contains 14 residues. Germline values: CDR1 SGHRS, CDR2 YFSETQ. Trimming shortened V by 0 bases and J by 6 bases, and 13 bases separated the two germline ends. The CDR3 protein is CASSLAPSSGEQYF. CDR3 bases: TGCGCCAGCAGCTTGGCCCCTAGCTCCGGCGAGCAGTACTTC.

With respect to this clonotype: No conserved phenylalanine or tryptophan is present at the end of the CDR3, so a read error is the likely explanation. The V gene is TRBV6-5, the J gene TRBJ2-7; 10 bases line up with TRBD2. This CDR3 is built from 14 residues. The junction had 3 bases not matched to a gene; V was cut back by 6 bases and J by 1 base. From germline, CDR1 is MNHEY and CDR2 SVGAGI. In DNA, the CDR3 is TGTGCCAGCAGCTTAGCGGGAGGATCCTACGAGCAGTACTAC. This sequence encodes CASSLAGGSYEQYY.